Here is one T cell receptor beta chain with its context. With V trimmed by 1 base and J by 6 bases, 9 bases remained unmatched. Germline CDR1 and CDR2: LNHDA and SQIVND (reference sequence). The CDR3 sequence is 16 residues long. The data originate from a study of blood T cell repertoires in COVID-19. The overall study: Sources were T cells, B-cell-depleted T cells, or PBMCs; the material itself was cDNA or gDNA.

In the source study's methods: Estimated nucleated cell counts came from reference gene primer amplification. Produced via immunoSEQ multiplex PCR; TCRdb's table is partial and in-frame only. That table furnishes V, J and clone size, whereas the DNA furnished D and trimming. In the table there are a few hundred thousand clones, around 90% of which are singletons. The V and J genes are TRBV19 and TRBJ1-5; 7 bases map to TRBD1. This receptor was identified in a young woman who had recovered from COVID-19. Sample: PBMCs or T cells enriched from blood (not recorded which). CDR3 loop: CASSIAGRGNSQPQHF. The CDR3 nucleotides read TGTGCCAGTAGTATAGCCGGCAGGGGGAATAGTCAGCCCCAGCATTTT.